Presented here are 4 T cell receptor beta chains from one specimen sequenced in a study of immune heterogeneity within non-small cell lung tumors. Bulk tumor genomic DNA served as template, at about 600 ng per sample. Doctors removed several biopsies from each primary tumor during surgery, keeping them far apart. Patients underwent curative surgery for non-small cell lung cancer (untreated and newly diagnosed). A multiplex PCR containing 32 V primers and 13 J primers was used to amplify TCR beta CDR3. TCRdb called the multiplex PCR reads again in MiXCR, with one record for every CDR3 protein. This table has 30,000 to 40,000 distinct CDR3 sequences, 28% appearing once. Sequenced sample: lung tumor tissue. These receptors were collected from a man between 35 and 55 years old with non-small cell lung cancer.

Turning to this clonotype: This may be a read error, as it is one base from a much larger clone. This chain connects TRBV19 to TRBJ1-2; the D gene is possibly TRBD1 (5 bases). Germline V CDR1 and CDR2: LNHDA, SQIVND (reference sequence). The CDR3 covers 12 residues. V dropped 7 bases and J dropped 6 bases, with 12 bases sitting between them. DNA of the CDR3: TGTGCCAGTAAGGACAATTTTGATGGCTACACCTTC. This encodes CASKDNFDGYTF.

The rearrangement uses TRBV7-6 and TRBJ2-5; the D gene could be TRBD1 or TRBD2 (6 bases each). Germline V lookup: CDR1 SGHVS, CDR2 FNYEAQ. The CDR3 extends over 14 amino acids. V gave up 2 bases and J gave up 1 base, with 8 bases separating them. The CDR3 DNA reads TGTGCCAGCAGCTTAAGGGGGGTCCAAGAGACCCAGTACTTC. Its translation is CASSLRGVQETQYF.

The chain combines TRBV7-2 with TRBJ2-1, with a possible D match to TRBD1 (6 bases). Germline V gene lookup returns CDR1 SGHTA and CDR2 FQGNSA. Trimming took off 10 bases at V and 0 bases at J, with 16 bases between the two ends. This CDR3 is 15 amino acids long. The CDR3 sequence is CATKTGFSSYNEQFF. The CDR3 bases are TGTGCCACTAAAACAGGGTTCAGCTCCTACAATGAGCAGTTCTTC.

This clonotype occurred a few times. The V and J genes are TRBV27 and TRBJ1-1; unclear D gene. This CDR3 has 12 amino acids. Trimming took 5 bases from V and 4 from J, leaving 8 bases between them. Looked up from germline, CDR1 is MNHEY and CDR2 is SMNVEV (reference sequence). DNA of the CDR3: TGTGCCAGCAGTCGTGTGGGCACTGAAGCTTTCTTT. Its translation is CASSRVGTEAFF.